A single sample gave rise to the 17 T cell receptor beta chains below, sequenced in a study of T cell repertoires in cytomegalovirus infection. TCRdb processed the reads anew with MiXCR; each CDR3 protein has one entry. This table holds over 50,000 distinct CDR3 sequences, around 20% found once. Antigens of these TCRs are unknown. Sequencing used CD8+ T cells from cultured PBMCs, obtained from culture after CMV antigen stimulation. The source of these receptors is a human donor in good health (CMV status not recorded). Some clones in this sample may be carry-over from other donors' samples.

This sequence joins TRBV27 and TRBJ1-2, with D possibly matching TRBD1 (5 bases). Germline V gene lookup returns CDR1 MNHEY and CDR2 SMNVEV (reference sequence). The CDR3 contains 14 residues. V was shortened by 3 bases and J by 4 bases, with 12 bases between the two germline ends. The CDR3 here is CASSFSGAIYGYTF. The CDR3 nucleotides are TGTGCCAGCAGTTTCTCCGGGGCTATCTATGGCTACACCTTC.

The rearrangement links TRBV6-6 to TRBJ1-6; no clear D gene. The CDR3 runs 14 residues. The V and J ends lost 2 bases and 6 bases respectively, with 8 bases between them. Looked up from germline, CDR1 is MNHNY and CDR2 is SVGAGI (reference sequence). The CDR3 loop reads CASSYNGINSPLHF. In DNA form, the CDR3 reads TGTGCCAGCAGTTACAATGGTATTAATTCACCCCTCCACTTT.

This clonotype was seen a handful of times. The chain has TRBV7-2 and TRBJ2-1; D call uncertain. Trimming shortened V by 4 bases and J by 6 bases, and 13 bases separated the two germline ends. CDR1 and CDR2 (germline): SGHTA, FQGNSA. This CDR3 region has 14 residues. The CDR3 spells CASSSTFSGNEQFF. CDR3 in DNA: TGTGCCAGCAGCTCGACATTCTCCGGCAATGAGCAGTTCTTC.

This clonotype was picked up a small number of times. V gene TRBV7-9 combines with J gene TRBJ1-2; 7 bases match TRBD1. This CDR3 comprises 16 residues. Germline CDR1 reads SEHNR; CDR2 reads FQNEAQ (reference sequence). With V trimmed by 4 bases and J by 6 bases, 14 bases remained unmatched. For the CDR3, the DNA is TGTGCCAGCAGCTCAGGGGGGGGCCAGCTTATCGATGGCTACACCTTC. Protein product: CASSSGGGQLIDGYTF.

This clonotype was counted between two and nine times. The V gene is TRBV7-6, the J gene TRBJ2-7; 8 nucleotides align to TRBD1. J gave up 5 bases and V 5 bases, and 11 bases lay outside the gene matches. The germline CDR1 and CDR2 sequences are SGHVS and FNYEAQ. This CDR3 has 15 residues. CDR3 sequence reads: CASSTETGALHEQYF. The CDR3 coding sequence is TGTGCCAGCAGCACGGAGACAGGGGCTCTCCACGAGCAGTACTTC.

On this clonotype itself: The junction departs from the called germline gene at one end, perhaps through a read error. The chain employs TRBV4-1 and TRBJ2-4; perhaps TRBD1 as D (5 bases). This CDR3 has 15 amino acids. Germline V gene lookup returns CDR1 MGHRA and CDR2 YSYEKL. The DNA for the CDR3 is TGTGCCAGCAGCCAATTGGGCAGCAGGGCGGACATTCAGTACTTC. This gives the protein CASSQLGSRADIQYF.

The rearrangement joins TRBV12-3 or TRBV12-4 to TRBJ2-2; D is perhaps TRBD1 or TRBD2 (6 bases each). This CDR3 contains 12 residues. V was trimmed by 8 bases and J by 7 bases, leaving 11 bases between them. Here the CDR3 reads CASGGPHGELFF. In nucleotides, the CDR3 is TGTGCCAGCGGGGGGCCCCACGGGGAGCTGTTTTTT.

In this sample, this clonotype turned up a few times. J is TRBJ1-2 and V is TRBV6-5; D possibly corresponds to TRBD1 (5 bases). The CDR3 is 13 amino acids. Deletions cut 0 bases from V and 7 bases from J, with 9 bases between. Germline V gene sequence: CDR1 MNHEY, CDR2 SVGAGI. In nucleotides, the CDR3 is TGTGCCAGCAGTTACTCGGGGGAAGGTGGCTACACCTTC. This encodes CASSYSGEGGYTF.

Only a few counts were recorded for this clonotype. The rearrangement joins TRBV9 to TRBJ1-1, with TRBD1 as a possible D gene (6 bases). CDR3 length: 15 amino acids. Per the germline V gene, CDR1 is SGDLS and CDR2 is YYNGEE. V was shortened by 3 bases and J by 3 bases, with 15 bases between the two germline ends. In nucleotides, the CDR3 is TGTGCCAGCAGCGCGGAGGGGGGAGACTACACTGAAGCTTTCTTT. It encodes CASSAEGGDYTEAFF.

This clonotype was counted a single time. J is TRBJ2-5 and V is TRBV10-3; D gene unclear. V was shortened by 2 bases and J by 2 bases, with 18 bases between the two germline ends. The germline V gene has CDR1 ENHRY and CDR2 SYGVKD. The CDR3 has 17 amino acids. The CDR3 is CAISENIRPPSQETQYF. The CDR3 nucleotides are TGTGCCATCAGTGAGAATATTAGGCCGCCGAGTCAAGAGACCCAGTACTTC.

J is TRBJ1-1 and V is TRBV25-1; D gene ambiguous. The CDR3 runs to 14 residues. Germline CDR1 reads MGHDK; CDR2 reads SYGVNS. V was shortened by 3 bases and J by 4 bases, with 12 bases between the two germline ends. The CDR3 here is CASSESGFGTEAFF. The CDR3 DNA is TGTGCCAGCAGTGAGTCGGGGTTCGGCACTGAAGCTTTCTTT.

In its sample, this clonotype was seen a few times. The CDR3 DNA follows: TGTGCCAGCAGTGAATTCTTGGGACAGGGGAGACAGCCCCAGCATTTT. Translation gives CASSEFLGQGRQPQHF. The chain recombines TRBV6-1 with TRBJ1-5, with 10 positions matching TRBD1. Germline CDR1 is MNHNS and CDR2 is SASEGT. The junction had 8 bases not matched to a gene; V was cut back by 2 bases and J by 7 bases. The CDR3 has 16 residues.

The chain joins TRBV7-6 to TRBJ2-3, with TRBD2 as a possible D gene (7 bases). Trimming shortened V by 1 base and J by 6 bases, and 14 bases separated the two germline ends. This CDR3 comprises 15 residues. Germline CDR1 reads SGHVS; CDR2 reads FNYEAQ. CDR3 protein: CASSLGGGVGDTQYF. The CDR3 nucleotides read TGTGCCAGCAGCTTAGGCGGGGGCGTCGGGGATACGCAGTATTTT. The full variable domain, its missing parts supplied by reference TRBV7-6 and TRBJ2-3, is GAGVSQSPRYKVTKRGQDVALRCDPISGHVSLYWYRQALGQGPEFLTYFNYEAQQDKSGLPNDRFSAERPEGSISTLTIQRTEQRDSAMYRCASSLGGGVGDTQYFGPGTRLTVL.

This clonotype was seen more than once but under ten times. The chain carries TRBV19 and TRBJ1-1; D might be TRBD1 (6 bases). The germline V gene encodes CDR1 LNHDA and CDR2 SQIVND (reference sequence). Trimming removed 4 bases from V and 0 bases from J, with 9 bases in between. The CDR3 spans 14 residues. The CDR3: CASSNGGLNTEAFF. The CDR3 DNA reads TGTGCCAGTAGTAATGGGGGCCTGAACACTGAAGCTTTCTTT.

There are a few counts of this clonotype. V usage is TRBV12-3 or TRBV12-4 and J usage is TRBJ2-2; D might be TRBD2 (5 bases). V gave up 5 bases and J gave up 2 bases, with 24 bases separating them. The CDR3 covers 19 residues. The CDR3 DNA sequence: TGTGCCAGCAGTCCAATCTTCGAAGGACTTTCAGTTAACACCGGGGAGCTGTTTTTT. It is translated as CASSPIFEGLSVNTGELFF.

This clonotype was found a few times. The chain combines TRBV7-6 with TRBJ2-7; possible D gene TRBD2, 5 bases. Looked up from germline, CDR1 is SGHVS and CDR2 is FNYEAQ. The CDR3 covers 12 residues. V lost 2 bases and J 7 bases, leaving 9 bases between the germline ends. The CDR3 DNA reads TGTGCCAGCAGCTTACTAGCTGAAGAGCAGTACGTC. This gives the protein CASSLLAEEQYV.

The rearrangement links TRBV13 to TRBJ2-7; D might be TRBD1 or TRBD2, each matching 5 bases. There are 14 residues in the CDR3. Trimming took 5 bases from V and 3 from J, leaving 14 bases between them. Per germline, CDR1 PRHDT and CDR2 FYEKMQ (reference sequence). The CDR3 protein is CASSLPGRSYEQYF. DNA of the CDR3: TGTGCCAGCAGCCTACCGGGACGGAGCTACGAGCAGTACTTC.